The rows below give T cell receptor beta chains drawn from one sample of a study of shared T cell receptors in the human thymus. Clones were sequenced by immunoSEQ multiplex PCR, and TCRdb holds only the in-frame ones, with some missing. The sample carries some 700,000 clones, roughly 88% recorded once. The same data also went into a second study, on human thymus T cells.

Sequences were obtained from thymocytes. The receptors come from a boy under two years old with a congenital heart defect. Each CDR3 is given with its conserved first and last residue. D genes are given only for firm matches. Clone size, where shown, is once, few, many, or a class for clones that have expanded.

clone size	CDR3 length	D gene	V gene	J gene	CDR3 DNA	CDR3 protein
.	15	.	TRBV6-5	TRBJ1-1	TGTGCCAGCAGGCCCCGAGGTTACATGAACACTGAAGCTTTCTTT	CASRPRGYMNTEAFF
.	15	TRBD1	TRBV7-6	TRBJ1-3	TGTGCCAGCAGCGTACAGGGGACTTCTGGAAACACCATATATTTT	CASSVQGTSGNTIYF
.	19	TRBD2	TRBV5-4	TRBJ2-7	TGTGCCAGCAGCTTGGGTGACAGGGGACTAGCGGGAGCCAAGTACGAGCAGTACTTC	CASSLGDRGLAGAKYEQYF
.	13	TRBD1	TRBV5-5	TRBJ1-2	TGTGCCAGCAGTCTGGGACAGGACGATGGCTACACCTTC	CASSLGQDDGYTF
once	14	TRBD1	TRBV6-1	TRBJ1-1	TGTGCCACGCACGGAGGGGGCAGTTGGACTGAAGCTTTCTTT	CATHGGGSWTEAFF
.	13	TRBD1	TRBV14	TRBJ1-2	TGTGCCAGCAGCCCACAGGGGGACTATGGCTACACCTTC	CASSPQGDYGYTF
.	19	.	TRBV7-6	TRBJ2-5	TGTGCCAGCAGCTTATCCTGGGCCTTGTCGGACAGTCTCGGGGAGACCCAGTACTTC	CASSLSWALSDSLGETQYF
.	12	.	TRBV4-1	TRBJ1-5	TGCGCCAGCAGCCAAGTGGGCCAGCCCCAGCATTTT	CASSQVGQPQHF
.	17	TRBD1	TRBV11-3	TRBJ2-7	TGTGCCAGCAGCTTAGTGTTAGTCGGGACAGAGGACTACGAGCAGTACTTC	CASSLVLVGTEDYEQYF
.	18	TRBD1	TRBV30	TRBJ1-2	TGTGCCTGGAGTTCCATGGATGGGGACAGGGAAACTAACTATGGCTACACCTTC	CAWSSMDGDRETNYGYTF
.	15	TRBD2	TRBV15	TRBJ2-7	TGTGCCACCAGCAGAGAACTCGCGGGGGCCTACGAGCAGTACTTC	CATSRELAGAYEQYF
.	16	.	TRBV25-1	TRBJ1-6	TGTGCCAGCAGTGACGGGGACGGGGGGCGGAATTCACCCCTCCACTTT	CASSDGDGGRNSPLHF
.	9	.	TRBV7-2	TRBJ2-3	TGTGCCAGCAGCCCTGGGTCCGGGTTT	CASSPGSGF
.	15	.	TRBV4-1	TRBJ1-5	TGCGCCAGCAGCCAAGAAGGTCTACAGGGTCAGCCCCAGCATTTT	CASSQEGLQGQPQHF
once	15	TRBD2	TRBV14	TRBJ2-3	TGTGCCAGCAGCCAAGCTGGCGGGAGGGAAGATACGCAGTATTTT	CASSQAGGREDTQYF
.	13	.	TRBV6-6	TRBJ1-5	TGTGCCACATCAGGGGCGCGGAATCAGCCCCAGCATTTT	CATSGARNQPQHF
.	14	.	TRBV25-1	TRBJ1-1	TGTGCCAGCAGTCGAGAGGGAGGGAACACTGAAGCTTTCTTT	CASSREGGNTEAFF
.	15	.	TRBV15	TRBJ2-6	TGTGCCACCGGGCAGGCCTCCTCTGGGGCCAACGTCCTGACTTTC	CATGQASSGANVLTF
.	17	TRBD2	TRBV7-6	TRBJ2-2	TGTGCCAGCAGCCCGGGACTAGCGGGAGCCCCGTCCGGGGAGCTGTTTTTT	CASSPGLAGAPSGELFF
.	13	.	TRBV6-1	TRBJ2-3	TGTGCCAGCAGTGGGGGCATGGGATGTACGCAGTATTTT	CASSGGMGCTQYF
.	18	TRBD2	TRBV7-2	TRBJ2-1	TGTGCCAGCAGCCATGACAGACTAGCGGGTTCCGTCTACAATGAGCAGTTCTTC	CASSHDRLAGSVYNEQFF
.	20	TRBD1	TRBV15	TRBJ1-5	TGTGCCACCAGCGCCCAGCTCCGGGACAGAACCTTAGCACGCAATCAGCCCCAGCATTTT	CATSAQLRDRTLARNQPQHF
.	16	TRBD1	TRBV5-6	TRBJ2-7	TGTGCCAGCAGCTGGCGGGTGGACAGGGGCGTCCACGAGCAGTACTTC	CASSWRVDRGVHEQYF
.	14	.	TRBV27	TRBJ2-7	TGTGCCAGCAGTTTATCGACCCTAGGTGGCGAGCAGTACTTC	CASSLSTLGGEQYF
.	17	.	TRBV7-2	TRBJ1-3	TGTGCCAGCAGCTCCCAGGACTCCCGAAGATCTGGAAACACCATATATTTT	CASSSQDSRRSGNTIYF
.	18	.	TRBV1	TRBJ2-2	TGCACCAGCAGCCAAGATCTTATGGTAGTGAGGAGCACCGGGGAGCTGTTTTTT	CTSSQDLMVVRSTGELFF
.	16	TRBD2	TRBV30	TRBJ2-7	TGTGCCTGGAGCGAGGGAGGGGATGGAATTTACTACGAGCAGTACTTC	CAWSEGGDGIYYEQYF
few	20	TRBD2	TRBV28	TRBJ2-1	TGTGCCAGCAGTCCATCACTAACAACTAGCGGGAGGGCCTCGCACAATGAGCAGTTCTTC	CASSPSLTTSGRASHNEQFF
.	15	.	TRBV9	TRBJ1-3	TGTGCCAGCAGCACCCTTCCGGGGGTAGGAAACACCATATATTTT	CASSTLPGVGNTIYF
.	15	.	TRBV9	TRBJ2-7	TGTGCCAGCAGCGTGAAGGGGAACGGAAGCTACGAGCAGTACTTC	CASSVKGNGSYEQYF
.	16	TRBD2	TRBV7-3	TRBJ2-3	TGTGCCAGCAGCCCCTGGGGTAGCGGGGGGGGAGATACGCAGTATTTT	CASSPWGSGGGDTQYF
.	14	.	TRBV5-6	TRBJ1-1	TGTGCCAGCAGCTTGGCCACAGTTCCCACTGAAGCTTTCTTT	CASSLATVPTEAFF
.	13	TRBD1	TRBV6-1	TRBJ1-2	TGTGCCAGCAGAGCGGGACAGGTCTATGGCTACACCTTC	CASRAGQVYGYTF
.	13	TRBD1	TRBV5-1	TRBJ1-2	TGCGCCAGCACCCGCGCAGGGGGCAATGGCTACACCTTC	CASTRAGGNGYTF
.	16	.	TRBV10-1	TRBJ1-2	TGCGCCAGCAAGCTCCGGGACACCTCGACGAACTATGGCTACACCTTC	CASKLRDTSTNYGYTF
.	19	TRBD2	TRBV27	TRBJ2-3	TGTGCCAGCAGCCCACGACAAAGCGGGAGGCCTCCGATCCCAGATACGCAGTATTTT	CASSPRQSGRPPIPDTQYF
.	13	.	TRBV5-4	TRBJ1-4	TGTGCCAGCAGTACCCGCCGGGGAGAAAAACTGTTTTTT	CASSTRRGEKLFF
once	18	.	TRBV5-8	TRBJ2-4	TGTGCCAGCAGCTTGCCCGGGACATTCAAGATAGCCAAAAACATTCAGTACTTC	CASSLPGTFKIAKNIQYF
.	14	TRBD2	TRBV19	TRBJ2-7	TGTGCCAGTAGTATTCGGACTAGACACTACGAGCAGTACTTC	CASSIRTRHYEQYF
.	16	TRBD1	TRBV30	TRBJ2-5	TGTGCCTGGAGTGTATATTGGACAGGGGGTCAAGAGACCCAGTACTTC	CAWSVYWTGGQETQYF
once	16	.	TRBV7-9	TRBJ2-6	TGTGCCAGCAGCTTAGCGCGTATCTCTGGGGCCAACGTCCTGACTTTC	CASSLARISGANVLTF
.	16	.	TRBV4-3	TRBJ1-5	TGCGCCAGCAGCCAAGATCTGGCAAATAGCAATCAGCCCCAGCATTTT	CASSQDLANSNQPQHF
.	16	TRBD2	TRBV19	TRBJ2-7	TGTGCCAGTACCCACCCCCCGGGACTAGCATCGAACGAGCAGTACTTC	CASTHPPGLASNEQYF
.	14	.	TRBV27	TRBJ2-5	TGTGCCAGCAGTCCTCATCCAGTCCAAGAGACCCAGTACTTC	CASSPHPVQETQYF
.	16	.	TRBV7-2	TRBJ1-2	TGTGCCAGCAGTCACTCTAACAGGGAGCCTAACTATGGCTACACCTTC	CASSHSNREPNYGYTF